This T cell receptor beta chain was identified in a study of blood T cells in healthy people across ages. A sample-barcoded 5' primer and a J-beta primer mix were used in a second PCR of about 7 to 12 cycles. TCRdb fed the 5' RACE reads into MiXCR, producing one record per CDR3 protein. The sample lists around 800,000 distinct CDR3 sequences, roughly 50% seen once, with under 50% in the top ten. The CDR3 runs 22 residues. The germline CDR1 and CDR2 sequences are SGHAT and FQNNGV. Between the trimmed V and J ends, which lost 0 bases and 1 base, there was a span of 28 bases. This clonotype was seen a few times.

V and J are TRBV11-2 and TRBJ2-4; D possibly uses TRBD1 or TRBD2 (7 bases each). This TCR was recovered from a man at least 80 years old in good health. Sequences were obtained from blood. The DNA for the CDR3 is TGTGCCAGCAGCTTAGATTTCCCGTGGGGAGGGGGCGTTAAGGGGGCCAAAAACATTCAGTACTTC. Protein: CASSLDFPWGGGVKGAKNIQYF. Together with reference TRBV11-2 and TRBJ2-4, the CDR3 gives the full variable domain: EAGVAQSPRYKIIEKRQSVAFWCNPISGHATLYWYQQILGQGPKLLIQFQNNGVVDDSQLPKDRFSAERLKGVDSTLKIQPAKLEDSAVYLCASSLDFPWGGGVKGAKNIQYFGAGTRLSVL.